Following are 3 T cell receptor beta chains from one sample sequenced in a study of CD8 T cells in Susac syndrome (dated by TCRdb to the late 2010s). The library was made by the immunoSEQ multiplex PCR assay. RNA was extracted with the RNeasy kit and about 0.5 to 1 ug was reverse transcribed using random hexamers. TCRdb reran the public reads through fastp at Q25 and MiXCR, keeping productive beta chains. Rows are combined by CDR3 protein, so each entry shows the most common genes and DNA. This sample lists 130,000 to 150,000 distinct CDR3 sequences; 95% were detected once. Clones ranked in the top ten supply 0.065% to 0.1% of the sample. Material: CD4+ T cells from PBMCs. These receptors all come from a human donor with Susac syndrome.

CDR3 in amino acids: CSAFPGQFYGYTF. The CDR3 DNA reads as TGCAGTGCCTTCCCCGGACAGTTCTATGGCTACACCTTC. V gene TRBV20-1 combines with J gene TRBJ1-2; weak D call: TRBD1 (6 bases). This CDR3 has 13 residues. Germline CDR1 and CDR2: DFQATT and SNEGSKA (reference sequence). The V gene lost 6 bases and the J gene lost 4 bases, with 15 bases spanning the gap.

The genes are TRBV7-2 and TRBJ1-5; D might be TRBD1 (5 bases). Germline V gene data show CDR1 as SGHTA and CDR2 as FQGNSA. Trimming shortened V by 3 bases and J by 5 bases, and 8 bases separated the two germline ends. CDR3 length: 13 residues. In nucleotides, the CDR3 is TGTGCCAGCAGCTTGGACAACGATCAGCCCCAGCATTTT. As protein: CASSLDNDQPQHF.

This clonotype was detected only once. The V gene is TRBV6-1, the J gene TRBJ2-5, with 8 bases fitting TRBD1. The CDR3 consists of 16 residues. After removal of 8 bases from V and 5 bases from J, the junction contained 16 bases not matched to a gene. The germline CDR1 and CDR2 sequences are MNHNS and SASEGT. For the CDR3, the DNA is TGTGCCAGCCTAGGTTCGCCACAGGGGGTGCGGGAGACCCAGTACTTC. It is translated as CASLGSPQGVRETQYF.